Presented here are 5 T cell receptor beta chains from one specimen sequenced in a study of T cells in Graves' hyperthyroidism and ophthalmopathy. RNA transcripts gave rise to amplified TCR beta CDR3 regions. First-round RT-PCR with HTBI primers amplified the TCR CDR3 region. TCRdb fed the multiplex PCR reads into MiXCR, producing one record per CDR3 protein. Among a few hundred thousand distinct CDR3 sequences listed, 20% to 25% were seen once. Sequencing was done on a sample of blood. These receptors all stem from a man between 45 and 60 years old with Graves' hyperthyroidism.

The rearrangement links TRBV24-1 to TRBJ2-3, with TRBD2 matching over 7 bases. V lost 6 bases to trimming and J lost 4 bases; unmatched junction nucleotides: 3. CDR1 KGHDR and CDR2 SFDVKD come from the germline V gene. The CDR3 covers 13 residues. CDR3 loop: CATSSGGADTQYF. The CDR3 region has the DNA TGTGCCACCAGTTCGGGAGGCGCAGATACGCAGTATTTT.

This clonotype was observed at least ten times. This sequence joins TRBV18 and TRBJ2-1; D remains unclear. Trimming removed 3 bases from V and 9 bases from J, with 15 bases in between. This CDR3 is built from 14 residues. Germline values: CDR1 KGHSH, CDR2 LQKENI. The CDR3 coding sequence is TGTGCCAGCTCACCCACCTATGGAGTGAGTGAGCAGTTCTTC. Translation gives CASSPTYGVSEQFF.

Note on this clonotype: A much larger clone sits a single nucleotide away, making a read error possible. The chain combines TRBV2 with TRBJ2-5, with 12 bases identical to TRBD2. Germline CDR1 SNHLY, CDR2 FYNNEI. This CDR3 is built from 15 residues. The CDR3 region has the DNA TGTGCCAGCACCCCGACTAGCGGGAGTACCGAGACCCGGTACTTC. Translated: CASTPTSGSTETRYF.

In the case of this clonotype: A single base separates this from a much larger clone, so it may be a read error. This chain joins TRBV6-5 and TRBJ1-1; 7 nucleotides align to TRBD1. Germline values: CDR1 MNHEY, CDR2 SVGAGI. The V segment lost 1 base and the J segment 0 bases; nucleotides outside the gene matches: 5. The CDR3 covers 16 residues. The CDR3 DNA reads TGTGCCAGCAGTTACTGGATAGGGGGCCTGAACACTGAAGCTTTCTTT. This translates into CASSYWIGGLNTEAFF.

This clonotype showed up just once. This rearrangement joins TRBV5-5 to TRBJ2-1, with 13 nucleotides matching TRBD2. Germline trimming cut 8 bases from V and 5 bases from J; bases unmatched to any gene: 7. This CDR3 is 15 amino acids long. Germline V CDR1 and CDR2: SGHKS, YYEKEE (reference sequence). The chain's CDR3 is CASRPGTSGNNEQFF. DNA for the CDR3: TGTGCCAGTAGACCCGGGACTAGCGGGAACAATGAGCAGTTCTTC.